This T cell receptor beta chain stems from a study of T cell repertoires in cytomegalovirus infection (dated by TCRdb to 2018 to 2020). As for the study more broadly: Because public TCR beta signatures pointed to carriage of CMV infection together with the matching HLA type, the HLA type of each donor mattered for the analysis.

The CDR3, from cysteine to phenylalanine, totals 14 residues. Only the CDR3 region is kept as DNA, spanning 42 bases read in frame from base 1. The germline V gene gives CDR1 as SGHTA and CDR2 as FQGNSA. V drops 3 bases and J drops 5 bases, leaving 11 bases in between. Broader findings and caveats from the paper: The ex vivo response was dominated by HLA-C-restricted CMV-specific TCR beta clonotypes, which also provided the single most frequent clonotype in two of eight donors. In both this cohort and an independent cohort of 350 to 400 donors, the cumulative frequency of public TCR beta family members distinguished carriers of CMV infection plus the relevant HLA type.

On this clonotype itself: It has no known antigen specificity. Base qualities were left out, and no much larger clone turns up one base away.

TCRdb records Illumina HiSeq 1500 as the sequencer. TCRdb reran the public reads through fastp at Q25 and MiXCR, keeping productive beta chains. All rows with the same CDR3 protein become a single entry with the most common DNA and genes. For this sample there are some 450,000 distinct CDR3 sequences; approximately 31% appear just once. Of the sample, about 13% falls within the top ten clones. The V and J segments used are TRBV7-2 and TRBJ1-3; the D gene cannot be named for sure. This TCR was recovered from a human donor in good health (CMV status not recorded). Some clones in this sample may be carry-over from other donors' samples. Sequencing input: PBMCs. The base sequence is TGTGCCAGCAGCTTGACGAAGGCCCGAAACACCATATATTTT. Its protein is CASSLTKARNTIYF.